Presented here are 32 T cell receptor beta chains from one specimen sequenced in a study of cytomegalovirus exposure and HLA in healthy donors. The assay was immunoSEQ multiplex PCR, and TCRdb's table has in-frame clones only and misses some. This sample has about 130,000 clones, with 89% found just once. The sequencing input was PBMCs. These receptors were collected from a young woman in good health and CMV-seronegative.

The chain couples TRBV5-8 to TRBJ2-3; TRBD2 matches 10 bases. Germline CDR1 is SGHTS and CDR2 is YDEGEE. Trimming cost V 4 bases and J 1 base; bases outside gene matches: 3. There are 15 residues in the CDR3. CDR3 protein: CASSPGLAGTDTQYF. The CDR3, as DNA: TGTGCCAGCAGCCCCGGACTAGCGGGCACAGATACGCAGTATTTT.

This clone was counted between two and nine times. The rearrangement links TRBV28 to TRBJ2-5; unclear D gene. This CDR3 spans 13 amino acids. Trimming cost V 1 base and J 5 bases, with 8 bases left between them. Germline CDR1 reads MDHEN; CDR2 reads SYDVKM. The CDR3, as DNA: TGTGCCAGCAGTTTATACTTGTGGGAGACCCAGTACTTC. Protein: CASSLYLWETQYF.

CDR3 nucleotides: TGTGCCAGCAGTCAGACAGGGCCATATCAGCCCCAGCATTTT. This encodes CASSQTGPYQPQHF. The V call is TRBV6-7, the J call TRBJ1-5; TRBD1 agrees at 7 bases. TRBV6-7 is assigned to the ORF class and has an uncertain function. Trimming took 5 bases from V and 5 from J; bases not matched to a gene: 6. This CDR3 region has 14 residues.

CDR3 bases: TGTGCCAGCAGTCCCACAGGGGCGTATAATTCACCCCTCCACTTT. This sequence encodes CASSPTGAYNSPLHF. The chain links TRBV6-1 to TRBJ1-6, with 7 bases aligning to TRBD1. The CDR3 totals 15 residues. The V and J ends lost 5 bases and 4 bases, in that order; junction bases with no gene match: 5. Germline V gene sequence: CDR1 MNHNS, CDR2 SASEGT.

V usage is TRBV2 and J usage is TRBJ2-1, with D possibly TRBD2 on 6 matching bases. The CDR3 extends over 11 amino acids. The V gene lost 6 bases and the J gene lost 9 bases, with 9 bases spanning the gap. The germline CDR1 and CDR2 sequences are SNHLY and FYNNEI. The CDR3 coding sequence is TGTGCCAGCAGGGAGGGCAGTGAGCAGTTCTTC. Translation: CASREGSEQFF.

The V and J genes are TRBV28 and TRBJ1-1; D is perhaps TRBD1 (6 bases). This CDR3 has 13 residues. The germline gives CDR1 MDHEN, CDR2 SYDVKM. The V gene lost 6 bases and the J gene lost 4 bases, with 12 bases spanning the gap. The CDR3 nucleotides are TGTGCCAGCAGCAGGGGAGGGACCACTGAAGCTTTCTTT. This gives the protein CASSRGGTTEAFF.

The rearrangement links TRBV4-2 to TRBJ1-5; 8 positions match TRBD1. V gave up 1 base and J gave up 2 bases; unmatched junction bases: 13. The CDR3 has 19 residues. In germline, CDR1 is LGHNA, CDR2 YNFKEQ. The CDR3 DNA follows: TGTGCCAGCAGCCAAGGGTTGACAGGGGTGAATGGTGGCAATCAGCCCCAGCATTTT. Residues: CASSQGLTGVNGGNQPQHF.

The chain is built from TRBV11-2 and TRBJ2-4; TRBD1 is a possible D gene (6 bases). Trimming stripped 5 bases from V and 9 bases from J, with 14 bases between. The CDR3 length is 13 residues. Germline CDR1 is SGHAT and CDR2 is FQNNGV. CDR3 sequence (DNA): TGTGCCAGCAGCCCCAGGGGCCAAGCCATTCAGTACTTC. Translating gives CASSPRGQAIQYF.

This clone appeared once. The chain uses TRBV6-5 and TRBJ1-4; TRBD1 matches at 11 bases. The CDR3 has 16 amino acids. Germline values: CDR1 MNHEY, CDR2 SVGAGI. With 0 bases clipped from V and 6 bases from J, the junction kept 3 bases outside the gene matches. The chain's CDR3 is CASSYSTGQGDEKLFF. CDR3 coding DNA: TGTGCCAGCAGTTACTCGACGGGACAGGGGGATGAAAAACTGTTTTTT.

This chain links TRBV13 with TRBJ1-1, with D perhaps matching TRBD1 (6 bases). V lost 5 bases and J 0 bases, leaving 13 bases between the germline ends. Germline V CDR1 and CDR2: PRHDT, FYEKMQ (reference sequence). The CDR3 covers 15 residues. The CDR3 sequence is CASSPRQEMNTEAFF. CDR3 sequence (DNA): TGTGCCAGCAGCCCCCGACAGGAGATGAACACTGAAGCTTTCTTT.

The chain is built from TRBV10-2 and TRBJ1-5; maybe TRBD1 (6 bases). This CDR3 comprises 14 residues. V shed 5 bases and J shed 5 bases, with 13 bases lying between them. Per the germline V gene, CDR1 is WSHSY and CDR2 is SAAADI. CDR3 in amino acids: CASSPQGWDQPQHF. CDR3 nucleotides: TGCGCCAGCAGTCCACAGGGTTGGGATCAGCCCCAGCATTTT.

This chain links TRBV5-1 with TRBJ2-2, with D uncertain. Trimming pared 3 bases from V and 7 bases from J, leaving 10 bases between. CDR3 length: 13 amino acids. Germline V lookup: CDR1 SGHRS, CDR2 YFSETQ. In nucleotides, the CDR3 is TGCGCCAGCAGCTCAGATGGCGGCGGGGAGCTGTTTTTT. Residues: CASSSDGGGELFF.

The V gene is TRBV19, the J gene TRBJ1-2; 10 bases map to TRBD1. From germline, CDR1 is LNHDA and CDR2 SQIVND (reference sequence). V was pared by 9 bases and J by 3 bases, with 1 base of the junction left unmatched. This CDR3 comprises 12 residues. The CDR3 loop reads CASGQGDYGYTF. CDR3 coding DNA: TGTGCCAGCGGACAGGGGGACTATGGCTACACCTTC.

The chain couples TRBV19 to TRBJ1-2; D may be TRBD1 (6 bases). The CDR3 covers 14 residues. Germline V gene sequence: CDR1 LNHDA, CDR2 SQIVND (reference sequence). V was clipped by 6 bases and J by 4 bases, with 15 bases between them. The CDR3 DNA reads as TGTGCCAGTAGCCAGGGGAGCCTATCCTATGGCTACACCTTC. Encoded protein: CASSQGSLSYGYTF.

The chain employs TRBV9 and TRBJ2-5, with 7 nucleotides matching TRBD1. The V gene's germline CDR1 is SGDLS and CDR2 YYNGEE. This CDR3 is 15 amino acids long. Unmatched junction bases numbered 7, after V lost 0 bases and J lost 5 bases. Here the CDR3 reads CASSVAQGVMETQYF. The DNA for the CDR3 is TGTGCCAGCAGCGTAGCTCAGGGGGTGATGGAGACCCAGTACTTC.

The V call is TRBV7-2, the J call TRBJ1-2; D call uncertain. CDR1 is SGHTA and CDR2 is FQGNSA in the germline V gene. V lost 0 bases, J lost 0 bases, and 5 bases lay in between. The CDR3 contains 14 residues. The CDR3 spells CASSLAAANYGYTF. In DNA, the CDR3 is TGTGCCAGCAGCTTAGCGGCAGCTAACTATGGCTACACCTTC.

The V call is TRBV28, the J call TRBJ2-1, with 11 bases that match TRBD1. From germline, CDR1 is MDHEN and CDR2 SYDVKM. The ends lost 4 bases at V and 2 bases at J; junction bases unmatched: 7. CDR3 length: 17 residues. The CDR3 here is CASSSPGQGGTYNEQFF. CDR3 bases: TGTGCCAGCAGTTCACCGGGACAGGGGGGTACCTACAATGAGCAGTTCTTC.

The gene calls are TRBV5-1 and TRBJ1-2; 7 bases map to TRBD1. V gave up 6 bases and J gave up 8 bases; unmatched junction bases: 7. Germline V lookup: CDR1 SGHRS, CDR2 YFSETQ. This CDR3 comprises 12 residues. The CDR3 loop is CASTSGGGGYTF. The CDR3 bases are TGCGCCAGCACCTCAGGGGGAGGAGGCTACACCTTC.

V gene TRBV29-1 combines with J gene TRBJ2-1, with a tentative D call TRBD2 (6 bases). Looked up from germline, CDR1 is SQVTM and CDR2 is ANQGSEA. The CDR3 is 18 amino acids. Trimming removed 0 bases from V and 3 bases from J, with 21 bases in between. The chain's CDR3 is CSVEDGTGVADLYNEQFF. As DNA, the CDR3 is TGCAGCGTTGAAGACGGGACGGGGGTAGCGGACCTCTACAATGAGCAGTTCTTC.

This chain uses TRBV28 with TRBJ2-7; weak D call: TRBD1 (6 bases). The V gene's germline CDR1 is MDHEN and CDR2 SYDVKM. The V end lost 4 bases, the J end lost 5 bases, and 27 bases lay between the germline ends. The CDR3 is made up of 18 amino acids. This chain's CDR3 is CASSSQVLRGRARDEQYV. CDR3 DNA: TGTGCCAGCAGTTCCCAAGTCCTCAGGGGCCGTGCAAGGGACGAGCAGTACGTC.

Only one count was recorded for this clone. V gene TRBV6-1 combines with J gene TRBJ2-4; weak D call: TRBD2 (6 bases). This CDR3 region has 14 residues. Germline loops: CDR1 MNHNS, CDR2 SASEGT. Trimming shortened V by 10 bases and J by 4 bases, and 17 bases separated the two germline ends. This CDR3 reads CATLLGGLKNIQYF. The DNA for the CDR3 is TGTGCCACCCTCCTGGGGGGTTTAAAAAACATTCAGTACTTC.

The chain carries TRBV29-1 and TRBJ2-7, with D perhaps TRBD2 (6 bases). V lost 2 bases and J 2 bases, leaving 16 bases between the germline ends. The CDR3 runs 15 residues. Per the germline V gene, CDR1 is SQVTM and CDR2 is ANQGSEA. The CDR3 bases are TGCAGCGTTGAATTTTGGCGGGACGGGACCTACGAGCAGTACGTC. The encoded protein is CSVEFWRDGTYEQYV.

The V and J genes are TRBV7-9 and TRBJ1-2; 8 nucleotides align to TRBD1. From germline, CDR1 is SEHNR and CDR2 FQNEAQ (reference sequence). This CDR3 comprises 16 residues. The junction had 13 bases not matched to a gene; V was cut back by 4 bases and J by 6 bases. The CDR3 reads CASSSPAGGEGNGYTF. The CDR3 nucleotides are TGTGCCAGCAGCTCCCCCGCAGGGGGCGAGGGGAATGGCTACACCTTC.

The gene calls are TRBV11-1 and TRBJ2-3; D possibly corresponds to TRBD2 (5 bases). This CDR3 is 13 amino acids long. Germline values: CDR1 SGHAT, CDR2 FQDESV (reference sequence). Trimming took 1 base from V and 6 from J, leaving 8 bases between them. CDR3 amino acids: CASSLGGLDTQYF. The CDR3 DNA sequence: TGTGCCAGCAGCTTAGGAGGGTTGGATACGCAGTATTTT.

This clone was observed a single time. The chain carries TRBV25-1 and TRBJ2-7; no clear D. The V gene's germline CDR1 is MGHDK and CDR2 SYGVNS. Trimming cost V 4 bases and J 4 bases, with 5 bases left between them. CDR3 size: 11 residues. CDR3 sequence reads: CASSAGYEQYV. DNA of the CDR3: TGTGCCAGCAGTGCCGGGTACGAGCAGTACGTC.

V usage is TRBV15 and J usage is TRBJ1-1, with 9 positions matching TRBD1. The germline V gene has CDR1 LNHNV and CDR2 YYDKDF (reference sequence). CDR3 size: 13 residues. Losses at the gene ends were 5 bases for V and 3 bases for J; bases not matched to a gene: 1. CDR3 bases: TGTGCCACCAGCTGGGACAGGGACACTGAAGCTTTCTTT. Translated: CATSWDRDTEAFF.

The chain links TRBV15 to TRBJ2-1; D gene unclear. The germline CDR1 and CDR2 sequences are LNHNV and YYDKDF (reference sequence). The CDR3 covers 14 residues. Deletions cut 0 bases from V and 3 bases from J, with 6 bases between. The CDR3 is CATSRELIYNEQFF. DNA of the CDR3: TGTGCCACCAGCAGAGAACTGATCTACAATGAGCAGTTCTTC.

Here the CDR3 reads CASSYSGGSGYTF. As DNA, the CDR3 is TGTGCCAGCAGTTACTCGGGGGGAAGCGGCTACACCTTC. The gene calls are TRBV6-6 and TRBJ1-2, with D perhaps matching TRBD1 (5 bases). The V end lost 0 bases, the J end lost 8 bases, and 10 bases lay between the germline ends. The CDR3 is 13 amino acids. The V gene's germline CDR1 is MNHNY and CDR2 SVGAGI (reference sequence).

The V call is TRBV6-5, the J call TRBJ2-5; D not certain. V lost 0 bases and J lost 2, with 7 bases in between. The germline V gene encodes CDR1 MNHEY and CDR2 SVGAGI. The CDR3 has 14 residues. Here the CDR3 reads CASSYSNQQETQYF. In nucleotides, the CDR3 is TGTGCCAGCAGTTACTCGAATCAGCAAGAGACCCAGTACTTC.

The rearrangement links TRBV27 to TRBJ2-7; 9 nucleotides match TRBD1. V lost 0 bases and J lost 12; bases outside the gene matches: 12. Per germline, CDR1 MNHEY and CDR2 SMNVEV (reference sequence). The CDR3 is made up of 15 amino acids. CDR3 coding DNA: TGTGCCAGCAGTTTATCGGGACAGGGTCGTCGAGGGAGGTACGTC. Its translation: CASSLSGQGRRGRYV.

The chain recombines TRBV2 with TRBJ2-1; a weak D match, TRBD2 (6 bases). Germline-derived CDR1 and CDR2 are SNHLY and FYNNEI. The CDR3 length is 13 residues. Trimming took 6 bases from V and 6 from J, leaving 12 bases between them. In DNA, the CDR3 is TGTGCCAGCAGCTCCCGGGGAGGCAATGAGCAGTTCTTC. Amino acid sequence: CASSSRGGNEQFF. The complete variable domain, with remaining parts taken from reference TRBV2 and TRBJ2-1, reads EPEVTQTPSHQVTQMGQEVILRCVPISNHLYFYWYRQILGQKVEFLVSFYNNEISEKSEIFDDQFSVERPDGSNFTLKIRSTKLEDSAMYFCASSSRGGNEQFFGPGTRLTVL.

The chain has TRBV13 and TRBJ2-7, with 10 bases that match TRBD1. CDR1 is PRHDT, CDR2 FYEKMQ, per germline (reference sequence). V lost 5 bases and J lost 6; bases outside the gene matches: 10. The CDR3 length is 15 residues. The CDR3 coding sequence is TGTGCCAGCAGCCAATGGGACAGGGGAATTGGCGAGCAGTACGTC. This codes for CASSQWDRGIGEQYV.